This note documents a single TCR beta chain sequence. The sample originates from a study of blood T cell repertoires in COVID-19. Looking at the study overall: COVID-19 samples, acute and convalescent, were from the United States, Italy and Spain. T cells, B-cell-depleted T cells, or PBMCs supplied cDNA or gDNA.

This CDR3 is 13 amino acids long. Germline V gives CDR1 SNHLY, CDR2 FYNNEI. V was clipped by 3 bases and J by 4 bases, with 9 bases between them. Repertoires were generated with immunoSEQ multiplex PCR, while TCRdb's copy carries only in-frame clones and drops some. The data contain about 73,000 clones, roughly 89% of them singletons. This TCR was sampled from an older man with acute or convalescent COVID-19. This rearrangement joins TRBV2 to TRBJ1-1; the D gene is possibly TRBD1 (5 bases). Material: peripheral blood. This chain's CDR3 is CASSDQGTTEAFF. CDR3 coding DNA: TGTGCCAGCAGTGATCAGGGTACCACTGAAGCTTTCTTT.